This T cell receptor (beta chain) was identified during a study of T cells in Graves' hyperthyroidism and ophthalmopathy. For the study at large: Initial diagnosis, before any treatment, was when peripheral blood was collected.

It was RNA transcripts that yielded the amplified TCR beta CDR3 regions. The HTBI primer set was used in a first-round RT-PCR of the TCR CDR3. TCRdb re-called the multiplex PCR reads with MiXCR, one entry per CDR3 protein. Here the sample spans about 400,000 distinct CDR3 sequences, under 15% being singletons. CDR1 is SGHTA, CDR2 FQGNSA, per germline. Trimming took off 2 bases at V and 7 bases at J, with 11 bases between the two ends. This CDR3 has 14 amino acids. Study-level results: Among clonotypes expanded in thyroid above 0.001, most were also found in blood. Ophthalmopathy could be told apart from stable hyperthyroidism with a 13 V-J model.

On this clonotype: Its antigen remains unknown.

Material: blood. The chain couples TRBV7-2 to TRBJ2-2; a possible D gene is TRBD2 (6 bases). The clonotype originates from a man between 18 and 35 years old with Graves' ophthalmopathy. The CDR3 DNA is TGTGCCAGCAGCTTAACTAGCCTCGGCGGGGAGCTGTTTTTT. It encodes CASSLTSLGGELFF. The complete variable domain, with remaining parts taken from reference TRBV7-2 and TRBJ2-2, reads GAGVSQSPSNKVTEKGKDVELRCDPISGHTALYWYRQSLGQGLEFLIYFQGNSAPDKSGLPSDRFSAERTGGSVSTLTIQRTQQEDSAVYLCASSLTSLGGELFFGEGSRLTVL.